Listed below are T cell receptor beta chains from one sample, sequenced in a study of shared clonotypes between healthy human individuals. The protocol was immunoSEQ multiplex PCR, while the TCRdb copy is restricted to in-frame clones and leaves out a portion. Found here are about 1.5 million clones, 95% to 99% of them singletons; the top ten hold approximately 0.44%. The sequencing sample was made of naive CD4+ T cells sorted from blood. Source of these receptors: a man aged 30 to 39 in good health. Each CDR3 is given with its conserved first and last residue. Fields, in order: clone size, J gene, D gene, V gene, CDR3 DNA, CDR3 protein. The D gene is left open where the match is weak. Size tells how often a clone was seen (once, few, many) or the class of an expanded clone, and some rows leave it out.

clone size: NA
J gene: TRBJ2-1
D gene: TRBD2
V gene: TRBV28
CDR3 DNA: TGTGCCAGCGGTTCTAGCGGCTCCTACAATGAGCAGTTCTTC
CDR3 protein: CASGSSGSYNEQFF

clone size: NA
J gene: TRBJ2-1
D gene: TRBD1
V gene: TRBV9
CDR3 DNA: TGTGCCAGCGGACAGGGGGCCGGGGGCTACAATGAGCAGTTCTTC
CDR3 protein: CASGQGAGGYNEQFF

clone size: NA
J gene: TRBJ2-5
D gene: NA
V gene: TRBV7-2
CDR3 DNA: TGTGCCAGCAGCTTAGGTATAGTCGGGGGCCGAGAGACCCAGTACTTC
CDR3 protein: CASSLGIVGGRETQYF

clone size: NA
J gene: TRBJ2-1
D gene: NA
V gene: TRBV11-2
CDR3 DNA: TGTGCCAGCAGCCCCTCGAGGCGCGGTGAGCAGTTCTTC
CDR3 protein: CASSPSRRGEQFF

clone size: NA
J gene: TRBJ1-1
D gene: NA
V gene: TRBV4-1
CDR3 DNA: TGCGCCAGCAGCCAAGATCCCCCCCAGGGGCGCCGGGGAAGGTATGCTTTCTTT
CDR3 protein: CASSQDPPQGRRGRYAFF

clone size: once
J gene: TRBJ2-1
D gene: NA
V gene: TRBV11-2
CDR3 DNA: TGTGCCAGCAGTGAAAGACGGTCAAGCTCCTACAATGAGCAGTTCTTC
CDR3 protein: CASSERRSSSYNEQFF

clone size: NA
J gene: TRBJ2-5
D gene: NA
V gene: TRBV5-1
CDR3 DNA: TGCGCCAGCAGCTTGGTCAGGGCCCCACAAGAGACCCAGTACTTC
CDR3 protein: CASSLVRAPQETQYF

clone size: NA
J gene: TRBJ2-3
D gene: TRBD2
V gene: TRBV29-1
CDR3 DNA: TGCAGCGCCAAGACTAGCGGGCGAAGCACAGATACGCAGTATTTT
CDR3 protein: CSAKTSGRSTDTQYF

clone size: once
J gene: TRBJ2-1
D gene: TRBD1
V gene: TRBV5-1
CDR3 DNA: TGCGCCAGCAGCTCCCGGACAGGGCGTTACAATGAGCAGTTCTTC
CDR3 protein: CASSSRTGRYNEQFF

clone size: NA
J gene: TRBJ1-4
D gene: NA
V gene: TRBV19
CDR3 DNA: TGTGCCAGTAGTAGAATCCCGGCTGAAAAACTGTTTTTT
CDR3 protein: CASSRIPAEKLFF

clone size: NA
J gene: TRBJ2-1
D gene: TRBD1
V gene: TRBV5-1
CDR3 DNA: TGCGCCAGCAGCTTGGCAGGGACAGACTCCTACAATGAGCAGTTCTTC
CDR3 protein: CASSLAGTDSYNEQFF

clone size: NA
J gene: TRBJ1-4
D gene: TRBD1
V gene: TRBV7-9
CDR3 DNA: TGTGCCAGCAGCCCTGGGACAGGGTGGGGTGAAAAACTGTTTTTT
CDR3 protein: CASSPGTGWGEKLFF

clone size: NA
J gene: TRBJ2-7
D gene: NA
V gene: TRBV28
CDR3 DNA: TGTGCCAGCAGTTTATACCCCCTGGGGGGCGTGGGGGAGCAGTACTTC
CDR3 protein: CASSLYPLGGVGEQYF

clone size: NA
J gene: TRBJ1-5
D gene: NA
V gene: TRBV15
CDR3 DNA: TGTGCCACCAGCAGAGATGTGGTAGAACAGCCCCAGCATTTT
CDR3 protein: CATSRDVVEQPQHF

clone size: NA
J gene: TRBJ2-4
D gene: TRBD1
V gene: TRBV5-1
CDR3 DNA: TGCGCCAGCAGCTTGGATACAGGGGGCCCCATTCAGTACTTC
CDR3 protein: CASSLDTGGPIQYF

clone size: NA
J gene: TRBJ2-1
D gene: TRBD2
V gene: TRBV6-5
CDR3 DNA: TGTGCCAGCACCTCTAGCGGGAGGTTCAATGAGCAGTTCTTC
CDR3 protein: CASTSSGRFNEQFF

clone size: NA
J gene: TRBJ1-3
D gene: TRBD1
V gene: TRBV29-1
CDR3 DNA: TGCAGCGGGACAGGGGCGCCCGGAAACACCATATATTTT
CDR3 protein: CSGTGAPGNTIYF

clone size: NA
J gene: TRBJ1-3
D gene: NA
V gene: TRBV7-3
CDR3 DNA: TGTGCCAGCAGCGAGACAGGTGGAAACACCATATATTTT
CDR3 protein: CASSETGGNTIYF

clone size: NA
J gene: TRBJ2-6
D gene: NA
V gene: TRBV2
CDR3 DNA: TGTGCCAGCAGTGATTTGGGATTAGGGGCCAACGTCCTGACTTTC
CDR3 protein: CASSDLGLGANVLTF

clone size: once
J gene: TRBJ1-5
D gene: TRBD1
V gene: TRBV5-6
CDR3 DNA: TGTGCCAGCAGCTTATATCCACAGGGGGCGAATCAGCCCCAGCATTTT
CDR3 protein: CASSLYPQGANQPQHF

clone size: NA
J gene: TRBJ2-7
D gene: TRBD2
V gene: TRBV11-2
CDR3 DNA: TGTGCCAGCAGAGGGACTAGTTCCCACGAGCAGTACTTC
CDR3 protein: CASRGTSSHEQYF